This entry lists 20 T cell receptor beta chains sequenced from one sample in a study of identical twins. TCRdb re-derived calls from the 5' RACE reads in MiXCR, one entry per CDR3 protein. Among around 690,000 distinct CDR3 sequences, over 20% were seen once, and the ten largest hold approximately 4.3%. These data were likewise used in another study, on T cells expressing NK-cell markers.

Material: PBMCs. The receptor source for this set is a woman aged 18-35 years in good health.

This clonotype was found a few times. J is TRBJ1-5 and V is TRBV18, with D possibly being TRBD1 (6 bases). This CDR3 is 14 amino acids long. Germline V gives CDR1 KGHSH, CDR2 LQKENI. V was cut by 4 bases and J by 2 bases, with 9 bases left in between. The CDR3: CASSHGGGNQPQHF. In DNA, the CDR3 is TGTGCCAGCTCACACGGGGGCGGCAATCAGCCCCAGCATTTT.

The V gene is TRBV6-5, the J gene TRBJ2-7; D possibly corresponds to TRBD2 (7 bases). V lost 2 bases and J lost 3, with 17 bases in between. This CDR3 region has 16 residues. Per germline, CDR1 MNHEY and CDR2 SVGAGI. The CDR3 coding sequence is TGTGCCAGCAGTTACGCACCTAGCGGAGGGGGCTACGAGCAGTACTTC. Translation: CASSYAPSGGGYEQYF.

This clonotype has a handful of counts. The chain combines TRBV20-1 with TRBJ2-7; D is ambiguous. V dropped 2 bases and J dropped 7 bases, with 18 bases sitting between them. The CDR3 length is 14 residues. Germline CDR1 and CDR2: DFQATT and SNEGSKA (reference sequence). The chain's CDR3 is CSARHQGQVWEQYF. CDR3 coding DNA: TGCAGTGCTAGACACCAAGGGCAGGTTTGGGAGCAGTACTTC.

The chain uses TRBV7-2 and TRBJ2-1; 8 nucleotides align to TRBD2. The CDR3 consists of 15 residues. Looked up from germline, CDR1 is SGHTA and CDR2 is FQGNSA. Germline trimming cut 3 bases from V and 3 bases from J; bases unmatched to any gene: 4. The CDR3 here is CASSFGRANYNEQFF. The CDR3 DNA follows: TGTGCCAGCAGCTTCGGGAGGGCCAACTACAATGAGCAGTTCTTC.

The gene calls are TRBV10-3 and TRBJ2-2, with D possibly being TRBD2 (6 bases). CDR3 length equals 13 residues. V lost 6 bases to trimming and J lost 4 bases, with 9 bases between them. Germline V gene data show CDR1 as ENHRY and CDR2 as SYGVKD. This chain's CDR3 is CAISGDSTGELFF. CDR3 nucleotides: TGTGCCATCAGCGGGGACTCCACCGGGGAGCTGTTTTTT.

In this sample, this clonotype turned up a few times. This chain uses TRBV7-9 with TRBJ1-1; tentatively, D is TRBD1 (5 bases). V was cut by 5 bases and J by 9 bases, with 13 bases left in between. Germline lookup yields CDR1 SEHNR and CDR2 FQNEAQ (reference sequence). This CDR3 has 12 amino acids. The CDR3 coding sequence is TGTGCCAGCAGCCAAACCGACAGCCAAGCTTTCTTT. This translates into CASSQTDSQAFF.

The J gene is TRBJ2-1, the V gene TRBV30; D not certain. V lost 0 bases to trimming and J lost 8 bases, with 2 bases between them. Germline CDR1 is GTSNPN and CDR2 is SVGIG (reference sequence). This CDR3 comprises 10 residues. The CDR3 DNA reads TGTGCCTGGAGTGTAGATGAGCAGTTCTTC. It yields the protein CAWSVDEQFF.

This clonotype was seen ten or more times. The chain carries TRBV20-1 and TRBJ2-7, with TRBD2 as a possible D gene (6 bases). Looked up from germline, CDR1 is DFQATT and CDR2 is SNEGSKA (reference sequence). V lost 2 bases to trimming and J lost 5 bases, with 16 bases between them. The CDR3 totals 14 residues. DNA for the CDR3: TGCAGTGCTAGATCCCCGGGAGCGGTGGACGAGCAGTACTTC. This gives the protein CSARSPGAVDEQYF.

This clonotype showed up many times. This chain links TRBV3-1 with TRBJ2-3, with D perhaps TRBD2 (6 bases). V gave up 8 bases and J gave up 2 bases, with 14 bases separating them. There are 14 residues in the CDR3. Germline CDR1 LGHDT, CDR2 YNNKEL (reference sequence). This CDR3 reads CASGRSGDTDTQYF. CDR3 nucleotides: TGTGCCAGCGGACGGTCGGGAGACACAGATACGCAGTATTTT.

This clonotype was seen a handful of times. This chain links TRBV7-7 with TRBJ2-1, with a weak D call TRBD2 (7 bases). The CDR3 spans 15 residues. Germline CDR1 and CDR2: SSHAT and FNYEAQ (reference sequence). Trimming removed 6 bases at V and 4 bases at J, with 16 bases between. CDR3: CASSRGAGAYNEQFF. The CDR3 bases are TGTGCCAGCAGTCGGGGGGCGGGGGCTTACAATGAGCAGTTCTTC.

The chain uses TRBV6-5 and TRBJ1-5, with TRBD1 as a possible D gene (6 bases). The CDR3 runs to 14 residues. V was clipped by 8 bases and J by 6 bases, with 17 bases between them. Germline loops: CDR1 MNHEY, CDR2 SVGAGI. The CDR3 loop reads CASQVTSGAQPQHF. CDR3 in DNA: TGTGCCAGCCAAGTTACGTCAGGGGCTCAGCCCCAGCATTTT.

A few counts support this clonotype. CDR3 DNA sequence: TGCGCCAGCAGCTTGGTGGGGGCAGGGATCAATGAGCAGTTCTTC. It encodes CASSLVGAGINEQFF. The V call is TRBV5-1, the J call TRBJ2-1, with a possible D match to TRBD1 (6 bases). CDR3 length: 15 residues. Germline CDR1 SGHRS, CDR2 YFSETQ. Trimming cost V 0 bases and J 6 bases, with 13 bases left between them.

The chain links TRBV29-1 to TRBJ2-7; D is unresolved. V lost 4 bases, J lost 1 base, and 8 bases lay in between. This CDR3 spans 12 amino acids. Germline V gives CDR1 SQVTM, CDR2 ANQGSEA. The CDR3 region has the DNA TGCAGCGTTGTTTTCGAATCCTACGAGCAGTACTTC. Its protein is CSVVFESYEQYF.

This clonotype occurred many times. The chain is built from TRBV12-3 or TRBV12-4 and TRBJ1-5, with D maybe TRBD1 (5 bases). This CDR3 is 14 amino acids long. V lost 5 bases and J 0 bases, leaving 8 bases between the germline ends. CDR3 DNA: TGTGCCAGCAGTCGGGGGTTTAGCAATCAGCCCCAGCATTTT. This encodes CASSRGFSNQPQHF.

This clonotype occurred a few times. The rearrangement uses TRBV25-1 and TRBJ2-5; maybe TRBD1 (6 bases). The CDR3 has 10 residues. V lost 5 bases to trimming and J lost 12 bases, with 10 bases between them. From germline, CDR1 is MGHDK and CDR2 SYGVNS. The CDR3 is CASSKDREYF. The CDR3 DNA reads TGTGCCAGCAGTAAGGACAGAGAGTACTTC.

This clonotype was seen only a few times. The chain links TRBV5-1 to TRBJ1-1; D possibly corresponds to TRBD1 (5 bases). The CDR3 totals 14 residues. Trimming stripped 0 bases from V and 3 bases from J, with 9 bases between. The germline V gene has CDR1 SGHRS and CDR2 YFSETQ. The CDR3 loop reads CASSLVRADTEAFF. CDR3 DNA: TGCGCCAGCAGCTTGGTCAGGGCAGACACTGAAGCTTTCTTT.

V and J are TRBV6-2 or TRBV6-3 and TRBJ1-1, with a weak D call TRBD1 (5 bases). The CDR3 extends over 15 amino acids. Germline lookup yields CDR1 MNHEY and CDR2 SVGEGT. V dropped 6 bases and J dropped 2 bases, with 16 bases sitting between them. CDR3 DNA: TGTGCCAGCAGCCTAGACAGAGTTCCTAACACTGAAGCTTTCTTT. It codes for CASSLDRVPNTEAFF.

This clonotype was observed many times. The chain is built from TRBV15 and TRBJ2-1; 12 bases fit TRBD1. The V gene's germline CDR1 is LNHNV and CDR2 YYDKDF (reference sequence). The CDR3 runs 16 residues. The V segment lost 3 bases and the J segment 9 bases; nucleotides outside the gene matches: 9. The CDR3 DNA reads TGTGCCACCAGCAGGGGGACAGGGGGCGTATTTTCTGAGCAGTTCTTC. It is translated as CATSRGTGGVFSEQFF. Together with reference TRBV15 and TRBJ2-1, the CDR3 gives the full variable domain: DAMVIQNPRYQVTQFGKPVTLSCSQTLNHNVMYWYQQKSSQAPKLLFHYYDKDFNNEADTPDNFQSRRPNTSFCFLDIRSPGLGDTAMYLCATSRGTGGVFSEQFFGPGTRLTVL.

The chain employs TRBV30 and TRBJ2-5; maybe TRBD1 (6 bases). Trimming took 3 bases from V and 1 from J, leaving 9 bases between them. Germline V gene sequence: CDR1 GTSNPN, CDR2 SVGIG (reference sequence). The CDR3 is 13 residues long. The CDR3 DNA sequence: TGTGCCTGGAGCGCGGACAGCCAAGAGACCCAGTACTTC. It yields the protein CAWSADSQETQYF.

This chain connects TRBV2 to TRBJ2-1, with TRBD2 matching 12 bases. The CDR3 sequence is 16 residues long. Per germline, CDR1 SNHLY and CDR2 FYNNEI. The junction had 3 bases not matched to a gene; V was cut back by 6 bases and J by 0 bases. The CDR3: CASRVLAGGSYNEQFF. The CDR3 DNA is TGTGCCAGCAGGGTACTAGCGGGGGGCTCCTACAATGAGCAGTTCTTC.